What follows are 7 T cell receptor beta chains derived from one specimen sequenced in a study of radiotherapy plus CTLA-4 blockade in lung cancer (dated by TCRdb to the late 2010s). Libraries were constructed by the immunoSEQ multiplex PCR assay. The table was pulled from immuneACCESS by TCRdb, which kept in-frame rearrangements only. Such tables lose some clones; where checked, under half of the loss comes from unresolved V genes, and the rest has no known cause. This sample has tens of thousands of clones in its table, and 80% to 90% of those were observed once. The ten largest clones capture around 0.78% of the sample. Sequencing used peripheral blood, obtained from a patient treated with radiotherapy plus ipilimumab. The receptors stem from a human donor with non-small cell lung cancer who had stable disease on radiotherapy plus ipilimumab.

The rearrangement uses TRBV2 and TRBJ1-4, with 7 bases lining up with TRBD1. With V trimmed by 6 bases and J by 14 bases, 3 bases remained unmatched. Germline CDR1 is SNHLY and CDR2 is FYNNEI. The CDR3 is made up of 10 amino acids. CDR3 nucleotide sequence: TGTGCCAGCAGACAGGGGTATCTGTTTTTT. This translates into CASRQGYLFF.

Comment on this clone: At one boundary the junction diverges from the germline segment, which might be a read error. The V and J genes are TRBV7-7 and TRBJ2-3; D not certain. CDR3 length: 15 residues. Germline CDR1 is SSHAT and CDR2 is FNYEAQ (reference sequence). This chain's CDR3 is CASSLSDWLGDTQYF. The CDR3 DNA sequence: TGTGCTAGCAGCTTGAGCGACTGGCTGGGGGATACGCAGTATTTT.

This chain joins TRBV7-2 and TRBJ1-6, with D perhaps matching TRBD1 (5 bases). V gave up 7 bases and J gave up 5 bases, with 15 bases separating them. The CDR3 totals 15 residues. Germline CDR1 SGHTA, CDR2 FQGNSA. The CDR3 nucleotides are TGTGCCAGCAACCTAAAAGGGGCCCATAATTCACCCCTCCACTTT. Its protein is CASNLKGAHNSPLHF.

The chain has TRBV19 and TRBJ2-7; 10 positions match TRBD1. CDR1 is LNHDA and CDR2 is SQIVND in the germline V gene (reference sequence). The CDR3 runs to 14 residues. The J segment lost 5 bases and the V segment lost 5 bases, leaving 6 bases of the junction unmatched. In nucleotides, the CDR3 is TGTGCCAGTAGTCGGGACAGGGGTTTAAACGAGCAGTACTTC. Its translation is CASSRDRGLNEQYF.

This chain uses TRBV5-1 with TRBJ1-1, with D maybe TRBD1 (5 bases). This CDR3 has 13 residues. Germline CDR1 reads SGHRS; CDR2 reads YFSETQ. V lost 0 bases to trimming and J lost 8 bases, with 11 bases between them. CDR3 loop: CASSLDSGGEAFF. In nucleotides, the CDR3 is TGCGCCAGCAGCTTGGACTCCGGGGGAGAAGCTTTCTTT.

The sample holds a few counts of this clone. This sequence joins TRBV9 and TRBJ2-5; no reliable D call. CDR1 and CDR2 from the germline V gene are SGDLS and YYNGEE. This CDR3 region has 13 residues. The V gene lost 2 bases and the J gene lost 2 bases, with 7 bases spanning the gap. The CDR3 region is CASSVSSQETQYF. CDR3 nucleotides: TGTGCCAGCAGCGTCAGTTCACAAGAGACCCAGTACTTC. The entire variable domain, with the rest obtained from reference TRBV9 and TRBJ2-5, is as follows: DSGVTQTPKHLITATGQRVTLRCSPRSGDLSVYWYQQSLDQGLQFLIQYYNGEERAKGNILERFSAQQFPDLHSELNLSSLELGDSALYFCASSVSSQETQYFGPGTRLLVL.

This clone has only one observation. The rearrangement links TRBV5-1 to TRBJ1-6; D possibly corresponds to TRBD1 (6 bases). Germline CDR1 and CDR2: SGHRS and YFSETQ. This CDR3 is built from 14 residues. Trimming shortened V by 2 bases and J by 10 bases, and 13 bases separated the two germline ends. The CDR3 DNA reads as TGCGCCAGCAGCTTTGACGACAGGAGATCACCCCTCCACTTT. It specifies CASSFDDRRSPLHF.